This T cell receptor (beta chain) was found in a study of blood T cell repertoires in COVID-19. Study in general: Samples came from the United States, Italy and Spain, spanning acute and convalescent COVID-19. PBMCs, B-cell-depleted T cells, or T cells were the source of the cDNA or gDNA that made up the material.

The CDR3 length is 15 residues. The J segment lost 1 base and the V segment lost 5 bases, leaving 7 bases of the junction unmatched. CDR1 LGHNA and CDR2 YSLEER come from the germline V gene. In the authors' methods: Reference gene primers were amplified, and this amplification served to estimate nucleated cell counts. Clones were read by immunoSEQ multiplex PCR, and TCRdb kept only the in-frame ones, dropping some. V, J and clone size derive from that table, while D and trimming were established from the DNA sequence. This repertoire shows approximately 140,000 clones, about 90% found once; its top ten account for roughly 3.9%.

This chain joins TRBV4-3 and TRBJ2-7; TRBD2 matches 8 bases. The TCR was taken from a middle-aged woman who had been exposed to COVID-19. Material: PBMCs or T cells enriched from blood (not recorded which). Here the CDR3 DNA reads TGCGCCAGCAGCAAACGAGCGGGGGCTTCCTACGAGCAGTACTTC. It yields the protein CASSKRAGASYEQYF.